This TCR beta chain was identified in a study of cytomegalovirus exposure and HLA in healthy donors. PCR involved 60 Vbeta and 13 Jbeta primers. The method was immunoSEQ multiplex PCR; TCRdb's version includes in-frame clones alone and lacks a portion of them. The sample gives over 150,000 clones, approximately 71% of which show up once; less than 1.5% is in the top ten. The V and J ends lost 5 bases and 2 bases respectively, with 14 bases between them. Germline CDR1 SGDLS, CDR2 YYNGEE. This CDR3 comprises 15 residues. The receptor was derived from a man aged 50 or older in good health and CMV-seronegative. Material for sequencing was PBMCs. This chain links TRBV9 with TRBJ1-3, with a tentative D call TRBD1 (6 bases). CDR3 DNA sequence: TGTGCCAGCAGTGAGAGATCAGGGGCTGGAAACACCATATATTTT. Its translation: CASSERSGAGNTIYF.